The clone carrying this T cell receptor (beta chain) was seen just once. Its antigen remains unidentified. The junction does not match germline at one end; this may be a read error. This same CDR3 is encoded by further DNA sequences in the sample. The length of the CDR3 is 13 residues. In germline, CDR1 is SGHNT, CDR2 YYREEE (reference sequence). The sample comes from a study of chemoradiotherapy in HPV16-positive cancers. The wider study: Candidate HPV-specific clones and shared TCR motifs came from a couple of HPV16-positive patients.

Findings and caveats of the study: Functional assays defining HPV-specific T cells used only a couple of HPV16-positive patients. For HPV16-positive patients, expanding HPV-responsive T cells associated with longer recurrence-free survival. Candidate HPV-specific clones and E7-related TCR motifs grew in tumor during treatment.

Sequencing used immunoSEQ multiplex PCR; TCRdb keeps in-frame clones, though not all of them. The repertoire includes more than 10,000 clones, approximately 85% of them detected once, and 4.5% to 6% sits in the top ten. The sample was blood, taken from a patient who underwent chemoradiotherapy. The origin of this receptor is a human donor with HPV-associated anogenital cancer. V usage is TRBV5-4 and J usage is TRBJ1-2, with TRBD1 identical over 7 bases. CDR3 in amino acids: CASLDRAEYGYTF. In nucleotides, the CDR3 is TGCGCCAGCCTAGACAGGGCCGAGTATGGCTACACCTTC.